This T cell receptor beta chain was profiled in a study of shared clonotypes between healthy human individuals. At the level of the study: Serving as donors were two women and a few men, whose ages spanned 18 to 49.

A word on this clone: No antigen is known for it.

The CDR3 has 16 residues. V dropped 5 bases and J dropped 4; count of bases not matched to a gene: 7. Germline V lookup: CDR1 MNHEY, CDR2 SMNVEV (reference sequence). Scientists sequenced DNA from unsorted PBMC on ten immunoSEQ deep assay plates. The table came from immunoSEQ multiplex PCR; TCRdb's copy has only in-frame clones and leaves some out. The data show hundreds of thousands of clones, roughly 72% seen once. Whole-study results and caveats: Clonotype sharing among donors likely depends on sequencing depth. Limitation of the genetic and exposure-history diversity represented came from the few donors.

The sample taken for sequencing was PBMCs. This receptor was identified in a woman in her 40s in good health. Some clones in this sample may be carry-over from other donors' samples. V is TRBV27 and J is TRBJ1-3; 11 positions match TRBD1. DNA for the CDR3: TGTGCCAGCAGTCCATCGGACAGGGGGCCAGGAAACACCATATATTTT. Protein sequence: CASSPSDRGPGNTIYF.